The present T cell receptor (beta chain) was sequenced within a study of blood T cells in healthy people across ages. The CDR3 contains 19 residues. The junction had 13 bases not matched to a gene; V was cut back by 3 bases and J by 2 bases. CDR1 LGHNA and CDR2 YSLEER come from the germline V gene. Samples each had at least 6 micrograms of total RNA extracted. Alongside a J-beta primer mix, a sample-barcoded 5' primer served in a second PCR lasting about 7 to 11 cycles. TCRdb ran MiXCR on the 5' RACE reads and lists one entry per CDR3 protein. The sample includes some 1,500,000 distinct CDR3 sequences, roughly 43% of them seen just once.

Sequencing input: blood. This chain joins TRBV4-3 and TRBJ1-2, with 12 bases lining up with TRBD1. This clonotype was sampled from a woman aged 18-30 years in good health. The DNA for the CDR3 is TGCGCCAGCAGCCACCGTCTGAGGGGGACAGGGGGCACGAACTATGGCTACACCTTC. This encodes CASSHRLRGTGGTNYGYTF.